This entry describes one TCR beta chain. Profiling relied on immunoSEQ multiplex PCR, and the TCRdb table lists in-frame clones only, not all of them. Of more than 65,000 clones in the sample, 85% to 95% were seen once. CDR1 is SGHRS, CDR2 YFSETQ, per germline. V was shortened by 3 bases and J by 4 bases, with 16 bases between the two germline ends. The CDR3 consists of 16 residues. This specimen belongs to a study of T cell changes during pregnancy in multiple sclerosis. The source material was peripheral blood, sampled in the first trimester of pregnancy. The chain couples TRBV5-1 to TRBJ1-4; D remains unclear. The source is a female donor with multiple sclerosis, enrolled in a pregnancy study. Written as DNA, the CDR3 is TGCGCCAGCAGCTATGGCGGGCAGGCTGTTAATGAAAAACTGTTTTTT. Protein sequence: CASSYGGQAVNEKLFF.